Listed here are 22 T cell receptor beta chains from one sample, sequenced in a study of cytomegalovirus exposure and HLA in healthy donors. PCR employed 60 Vbeta and 13 Jbeta primers. Using immunoSEQ multiplex PCR, the repertoire was profiled, and TCRdb retains in-frame clones only, with some absent. Its table records under 200,000 clones. Sequenced sample: PBMCs. The receptors stem from a man aged 30 to 39 in good health and CMV-seronegative.

J is TRBJ1-3 and V is TRBV4-3; the D gene is possibly TRBD1 (6 bases). From germline, CDR1 is LGHNA and CDR2 YSLEER. This CDR3 is 15 amino acids long. V was trimmed by 1 base and J by 5 bases, leaving 12 bases between them. The CDR3 sequence: CASSQALQGRNTIYF. The CDR3 DNA is TGCGCCAGCAGCCAAGCTCTACAGGGACGAAACACCATATATTTT.

This chain uses TRBV18 with TRBJ2-3, with 8 bases matching TRBD2. Trimming removed 3 bases from V and 10 bases from J; junction bases left unmatched: 3. Germline V lookup: CDR1 KGHSH, CDR2 LQKENI. The CDR3 runs to 12 residues. CDR3 region: CASSPPGRAQYF. CDR3 bases: TGTGCCAGCTCACCTCCCGGGAGGGCGCAGTATTTT.

The chain combines TRBV27 with TRBJ1-4, with 7 bases identical to TRBD1. The V gene end was trimmed by 6 bases and the J gene end by 7 bases; junction bases not matched to a gene: 5. CDR1 and CDR2 (germline): MNHEY, SMNVEV (reference sequence). The CDR3 spans 13 residues. In nucleotides, the CDR3 is TGTGCCAGCAGACGACAGGGAGGTGAAAAACTGTTTTTT. This translates into CASRRQGGEKLFF.

The rearrangement uses TRBV4-2 and TRBJ2-5, with 9 bases matching TRBD1. Germline CDR1 LGHNA, CDR2 YNFKEQ. Trimming cost V 4 bases and J 5 bases; bases outside gene matches: 8. There are 15 residues in the CDR3. Here the CDR3 DNA reads TGTGCCAGCAGCCCGGGACAGGGTGGTTCCGAGACCCAGTACTTC. This sequence encodes CASSPGQGGSETQYF.

The V and J genes are TRBV5-5 and TRBJ2-5; 7 nucleotides agree with TRBD2. The CDR3 has 15 residues. Germline V lookup: CDR1 SGHKS, CDR2 YYEKEE (reference sequence). Trimming cost V 2 bases and J 4 bases; bases outside gene matches: 8. For the CDR3, the DNA is TGTGCCAGCAGCTTTGGCGGGAGTAACGGAGAGACCCAGTACTTC. Amino acids: CASSFGGSNGETQYF. The full variable domain, its missing parts supplied by reference TRBV5-5 and TRBJ2-5, is DAGVTQSPTHLIKTRGQQVTLRCSPISGHKSVSWYQQVLGQGPQFIFQYYEKEERGRGNFPDRFSARQFPNYSSELNVNALLLGDSALYLCASSFGGSNGETQYFGPGTRLLVL.

V gene TRBV28 combines with J gene TRBJ2-3; no reliable D call. V lost 2 bases and J 8 bases, leaving 8 bases between the germline ends. Germline values: CDR1 MDHEN, CDR2 SYDVKM. The CDR3 consists of 12 residues. CDR3 bases: TGTGCCAGCAGTTTAGTGGGCAGTACGCAGTATTTT. Translating it yields CASSLVGSTQYF.

CDR3 in amino acids: CASTSRDRDNQPQHF. The CDR3 DNA sequence: TGTGCCAGCACCAGCCGGGACAGGGACAATCAGCCCCAGCATTTT. The rearrangement uses TRBV6-6 and TRBJ1-5; 9 positions match TRBD1. The CDR3 loop spans 15 amino acids. Trimming took 7 bases from V and 3 from J; bases not matched to a gene: 7. CDR1 and CDR2 (germline): MNHNY, SVGAGI (reference sequence).

Concerning this clone itself: The sample contains more than one DNA sequence encoding this CDR3. The chain links TRBV29-1 to TRBJ2-7, with no clear D. The CDR3 is made up of 12 amino acids. V shed 1 base and J shed 2 bases, with 6 bases lying between them. CDR1 is SQVTM and CDR2 is ANQGSEA in the germline V gene. CDR3 sequence: CSVEGVTYEQYF. The CDR3 bases are TGCAGCGTTGAAGGTGTAACCTACGAGCAGTACTTC.

V gene TRBV5-4 combines with J gene TRBJ1-2; 7 bases are shared with TRBD1. This CDR3 region has 17 residues. Losses at the gene ends were 5 bases for V and 4 bases for J; bases not matched to a gene: 17. The germline V gene encodes CDR1 SGHNT and CDR2 YYREEE (reference sequence). Here the CDR3 reads CASSPNLQGSAFYGYTF. The CDR3 region has the DNA TGTGCCAGCAGTCCCAACCTACAGGGGAGCGCCTTCTATGGCTACACCTTC.

V gene TRBV2 combines with J gene TRBJ2-3; tentative D call: TRBD1 (5 bases). The germline V gene has CDR1 SNHLY and CDR2 FYNNEI. This CDR3 comprises 13 residues. V was trimmed by 4 bases and J by 4 bases, leaving 9 bases between them. The CDR3 is CASSAQGADTQYF. CDR3 nucleotides: TGTGCCAGCAGTGCTCAGGGCGCAGATACGCAGTATTTT.

On this clone: One end of the junction varies from germline; a read error may be responsible. V is TRBV7-9 and J is TRBJ2-3, with 7 nucleotides matching TRBD2. Germline V gene lookup returns CDR1 SEHNR and CDR2 FQNEAQ (reference sequence). The CDR3 contains 15 residues. CDR3 in DNA: TGTGCCAGCAGCTCAGAGCGGGATCCCACAAATACGCAGTATTTT. Amino acid sequence: CASSSERDPTNTQYF. The full variable domain, with the rest looked up from reference TRBV7-9 and TRBJ2-3, is DTGVSQNPRHKITKRGQNVTFRCDPISEHNRLYWYRQTLGQGPEFLTYFQNEAQLEKSRLLSDRFSAERPKGSFSTLEIQRTEQGDSAMYLCASSSERDPTNTQYFGPGTRLTVL.

The chain has TRBV6-1 and TRBJ2-1; D is possibly TRBD2 (6 bases). The germline V gene encodes CDR1 MNHNS and CDR2 SASEGT. CDR3 length: 15 residues. Trimming cost V 3 bases and J 3 bases, with 12 bases left between them. The CDR3 coding sequence is TGTGCCAGCAGTGATCTTAGCGGAGACTACAATGAGCAGTTCTTC. Its translation: CASSDLSGDYNEQFF.

J is TRBJ2-3 and V is TRBV7-9, with 9 bases identical to TRBD2. Germline V gene lookup returns CDR1 SEHNR and CDR2 FQNEAQ (reference sequence). This CDR3 is 15 amino acids long. The trim removed 3 bases at V and 4 bases at J, leaving 5 bases unmatched. CDR3 loop: CASSLVAGAADTQYF. The CDR3 DNA follows: TGTGCCAGCAGCTTGGTAGCGGGAGCCGCAGATACGCAGTATTTT.

The V gene is TRBV5-4, the J gene TRBJ1-1; tentative D call: TRBD1 (6 bases). The V gene lost 0 bases and the J gene lost 1 base, with 7 bases spanning the gap. The germline V gene encodes CDR1 SGHNT and CDR2 YYREEE (reference sequence). This CDR3 has 14 residues. The chain's CDR3 is CASSLETGNTEAFF. The CDR3 DNA reads as TGTGCCAGCAGCTTGGAGACAGGGAACACTGAAGCTTTCTTT.

This chain uses TRBV28 with TRBJ1-5; no reliable D call. Looked up from germline, CDR1 is MDHEN and CDR2 is SYDVKM. V shed 5 bases and J shed 4 bases, with 15 bases lying between them. The CDR3 runs 15 residues. The CDR3 DNA reads TGTGCCAGCAGTCCCGGTCCCCACGGGAATCAGCCCCAGCATTTT. Its translation is CASSPGPHGNQPQHF.

CDR3 in DNA: TGTGCCACCAAATCCGCCCAGACAGGTTACAATGAGCAGTTCTTC. This translates into CATKSAQTGYNEQFF. The chain links TRBV19 to TRBJ2-1; maybe TRBD1 (6 bases). The CDR3 extends over 15 amino acids. V lost 10 bases to trimming and J lost 4 bases, with 20 bases between them. Per germline, CDR1 LNHDA and CDR2 SQIVND (reference sequence).

J is TRBJ2-7 and V is TRBV19; TRBD1 might be the D (6 bases). Trimming stripped 8 bases from V and 2 bases from J, with 13 bases between. The CDR3 contains 13 residues. Per germline, CDR1 LNHDA and CDR2 SQIVND (reference sequence). CDR3 residues: CASGTQGTYEQYF. The CDR3 DNA follows: TGTGCCAGTGGAACACAGGGAACCTACGAGCAGTACTTC.

The chain is built from TRBV4-1 and TRBJ1-1; D possibly corresponds to TRBD1 (6 bases). Germline V gene sequence: CDR1 MGHRA, CDR2 YSYEKL. The CDR3 has 16 residues. V shed 4 bases and J shed 2 bases, with 17 bases lying between them. The CDR3 loop reads CASSRRTRDTNTEAFF. CDR3 DNA: TGCGCCAGCAGCCGAAGGACCCGGGACACCAACACTGAAGCTTTCTTT.

J is TRBJ1-1 and V is TRBV11-3; 7 nucleotides agree with TRBD1. The germline V gene has CDR1 SGHNT and CDR2 YENEEA. CDR3 length: 15 residues. V shed 1 base and J 1 base; nucleotides not matched to a gene: 3. CDR3 protein: CASSLVAGGNTEAFF. In nucleotides, the CDR3 is TGTGCCAGCAGCTTAGTCGCAGGGGGGAACACTGAAGCTTTCTTT.

The chain has TRBV5-5 and TRBJ1-2; perhaps TRBD1 as D (6 bases). Trimming shortened V by 3 bases and J by 4 bases, and 16 bases separated the two germline ends. Germline V gives CDR1 SGHKS, CDR2 YYEKEE (reference sequence). This CDR3 spans 15 amino acids. The DNA of the CDR3 is TGTGCCAGCAGCTCCGGTGGCACAGGGCGCTATGGCTACACCTTC. Protein sequence: CASSSGGTGRYGYTF. Combining the CDR3 with reference TRBV5-5 and TRBJ1-2 gives the whole variable domain DAGVTQSPTHLIKTRGQQVTLRCSPISGHKSVSWYQQVLGQGPQFIFQYYEKEERGRGNFPDRFSARQFPNYSSELNVNALLLGDSALYLCASSSGGTGRYGYTFGSGTRLTVV.

This chain uses TRBV7-3 with TRBJ1-1; D perhaps matches TRBD1 (5 bases). The V gene lost 2 bases and the J gene lost 4 bases, with 11 bases spanning the gap. The germline gives CDR1 SGHTA, CDR2 FQGTGA. The CDR3 consists of 14 residues. The CDR3 DNA follows: TGTGCCAGCAGCTTAGCTTGGGGCACCACTGAAGCTTTCTTT. It encodes CASSLAWGTTEAFF.

The CDR3 DNA reads TGTGCCAGCAGTTACGCGGGGGGCTACACCTTC. This encodes CASSYAGGYTF. The chain has TRBV6-1 and TRBJ1-2; no clear D. In germline, CDR1 is MNHNS, CDR2 SASEGT. The V end was cut by 5 bases, the J end by 8 bases, with 9 bases between. This CDR3 has 11 amino acids.